Listed here is a single T cell receptor (beta chain). Its specificity is not known. When sampled, the donors appeared nominally healthy, though they likely had unrecorded immune exposures. This specimen belongs to a study of cytomegalovirus exposure and HLA in healthy donors. Study-wide results and limits: A few chains tied to CMV proved CMV antigen-specific in vitro. In a later analysis, the majority of CMV-associated beta chains seemingly showed HLA restriction. At a 0.05 false discovery rate, a later analysis found 18,000 or so TCR beta sequences to be associated with HLA alleles.

PCR amplification relied on 60 Vbeta primers (plus 13 Jbeta primers). Some clones are missing from TCRdb's copy, which holds only in-frame ones; the method was immunoSEQ multiplex PCR. The data hold over 100,000 clones, with over 60% observed a single time. Trimming cost V 6 bases and J 6 bases; bases outside gene matches: 14. CDR1 is LNHDA, CDR2 SQIVND, per germline (reference sequence). The CDR3 sequence is 16 residues long. The receptor was derived from a man aged 40-50 years in good health and CMV-seropositive. Sequencing was performed on PBMCs. V and J are TRBV19 and TRBJ2-7; TRBD2 aligns across 10 bases. CDR3 bases: TGTGCCAGTAGCAAAACTAGCGGGGTAAGGCTAAGCGAGCAGTACTTC. As protein: CASSKTSGVRLSEQYF.